A single sample gave rise to the 18 T cell receptor beta chains below, sequenced in a study of human T cells and chemical hapten exposure. TCRdb redid the calling of the RACE reads with MiXCR, one entry per CDR3 protein. The repertoire holds under 450,000 distinct CDR3 sequences, with more than 4.5% as singletons. Sample time point: patch test 1, 2 weeks after DPC sensitization. Treatment of the sample: therapeutic diphenylcyclopropenone sensitization with weekly scalp DPC. Specimen: whole blood, collected in connection with sensitization to the hapten diphenylcyclopropenone (DPC). The source of these receptors is a woman aged 50 to 60 with alopecia areata. Some clones in this sample may be carry-over from other donors' samples.

In its sample, this clonotype was seen once. This may be a read error, as it is one base from a much larger clone. The chain joins TRBV7-6 to TRBJ2-5; 7 bases match TRBD2. V dropped 2 bases and J dropped 1; count of bases not matched to a gene: 7. Germline V gene sequence: CDR1 SGHVS, CDR2 FNYEAQ. CDR3 length equals 16 residues. CDR3 in DNA: TGTGCCAGCAGCTTATTCGGACTAGTGACCCAAGAGACCCAGTACTTC. It codes for CASSLFGLVTQETQYF.

This clonotype has ten or more counts. The chain employs TRBV27 and TRBJ1-2; D is perhaps TRBD1 (5 bases). This CDR3 region has 15 residues. Per the germline V gene, CDR1 is MNHEY and CDR2 is SMNVEV (reference sequence). V lost 10 bases, J lost 0 bases, and 18 bases lay in between. CDR3 region: CATSPRGSANYGYTF. The CDR3 DNA reads as TGTGCCACCTCCCCAAGGGGATCGGCTAACTATGGCTACACCTTC.

The table lists this clonotype with a few counts. The rearrangement links TRBV5-1 to TRBJ2-5, with D perhaps matching TRBD1 (6 bases). The CDR3 loop spans 14 amino acids. The V and J ends lost 4 bases and 2 bases respectively, with 12 bases between them. The germline CDR1 and CDR2 sequences are SGHRS and YFSETQ. Written as DNA, the CDR3 is TGCGCCAGCAGCCCTTGGACAGCTCAAGAGACCCAGTACTTC. It yields the protein CASSPWTAQETQYF.

This clonotype was found many times. The chain carries TRBV28 and TRBJ1-1; D unclear. V gave up 3 bases and J gave up 6 bases, with 11 bases separating them. This CDR3 comprises 13 residues. Germline V CDR1 and CDR2: MDHEN, SYDVKM. The CDR3 protein is CASSFPLKAEAFF. Written as DNA, the CDR3 is TGTGCCAGCAGTTTCCCCCTCAAAGCTGAAGCTTTCTTT.

This clonotype was counted ten times or more. This chain links TRBV6-5 with TRBJ2-5; perhaps TRBD2 as D (6 bases). This CDR3 has 13 amino acids. Per the germline V gene, CDR1 is MNHEY and CDR2 is SVGAGI. V was cut by 4 bases and J by 4 bases, with 10 bases left in between. CDR3 sequence reads: CASSSAGGETQYF. The CDR3 coding sequence is TGTGCCAGCAGTTCTGCCGGGGGAGAGACCCAGTACTTC.

This chain joins TRBV24-1 and TRBJ2-2; D gene ambiguous. Germline V CDR1 and CDR2: KGHDR, SFDVKD. V was shortened by 3 bases and J by 1 base, with 8 bases between the two germline ends. This CDR3 is 15 amino acids long. The CDR3, as DNA: TGTGCCACCAGTGATCCCAGGATGAACACCGGGGAGCTGTTTTTT. Residues: CATSDPRMNTGELFF.

This clonotype was picked up many times. The gene calls are TRBV6-5 and TRBJ1-6; a possible D gene is TRBD1 (5 bases). V dropped 2 bases and J dropped 7 bases, with 15 bases sitting between them. CDR1 is MNHEY and CDR2 is SVGAGI in the germline V gene. CDR3 length: 16 residues. The CDR3 coding sequence is TGTGCCAGCAGTTACGCCCAGGGCGGTAAAAATTCACCCCTCCACTTT. As protein: CASSYAQGGKNSPLHF.

This clonotype was seen many times. V and J are TRBV28 and TRBJ1-5; 8 positions match TRBD1. The V and J ends lost 6 bases and 7 bases, in that order; junction bases with no gene match: 8. This CDR3 region has 14 residues. Looked up from germline, CDR1 is MDHEN and CDR2 is SYDVKM. CDR3 in amino acids: CASRFQGANQPQHF. The CDR3 coding sequence is TGTGCCAGCAGGTTCCAGGGGGCAAACCAGCCCCAGCATTTT.

This chain links TRBV28 with TRBJ2-3; the match to TRBD2 covers 8 bases. V trimming: 6 bases; J trimming: 2 bases; junction bases outside the gene matches: 13. Germline lookup yields CDR1 MDHEN and CDR2 SYDVKM. The CDR3 sequence is 17 residues long. In DNA, the CDR3 is TGTGCCAGCAGCTCCCCTAGGTCTAGCGGGCTCACAGATACGCAGTATTTT. This sequence encodes CASSSPRSSGLTDTQYF.

At least ten counts were recorded for this clonotype. This chain uses TRBV28 with TRBJ2-1; TRBD1 agrees at 9 bases. Germline V gene lookup returns CDR1 MDHEN and CDR2 SYDVKM. Unmatched junction bases numbered 2, after V lost 4 bases and J lost 1 base. The CDR3 has 15 amino acids. This CDR3 reads CASSSGQGSYNEQFF. The CDR3 coding sequence is TGTGCCAGCAGTTCTGGACAGGGGTCCTACAATGAGCAGTTCTTC.

This clonotype showed up many times. This rearrangement joins TRBV5-1 to TRBJ2-3; no definite D call. Germline-derived CDR1 and CDR2 are SGHRS and YFSETQ. Trimming cost V 4 bases and J 4 bases, with 10 bases left between them. The CDR3 covers 13 residues. This CDR3 reads CASSPVPSDTQYF. In DNA, the CDR3 is TGCGCCAGCAGCCCCGTGCCTTCAGATACGCAGTATTTT.

This clonotype was observed at least ten times. This chain connects TRBV6-5 to TRBJ2-1; 8 bases line up with TRBD2. Germline CDR1 MNHEY, CDR2 SVGAGI. This CDR3 region has 15 residues. The V segment lost 5 bases and the J segment 4 bases; nucleotides outside the gene matches: 7. In nucleotides, the CDR3 is TGTGCCAGCAGTACCACTAGCGGTCCTTACAATGAGCAGTTCTTC. This gives the protein CASSTTSGPYNEQFF.

The chain recombines TRBV19 with TRBJ1-2; 7 bases map to TRBD1. The CDR3 sequence is 12 residues long. The V segment lost 10 bases and the J segment 4 bases; nucleotides outside the gene matches: 6. Germline V lookup: CDR1 LNHDA, CDR2 SQIVND (reference sequence). CDR3 sequence reads: CATTDRSYGYTF. CDR3 nucleotides: TGTGCCACCACGGACAGGTCCTATGGCTACACCTTC.

This clonotype has a count of ten or more. The chain recombines TRBV12-3 or TRBV12-4 with TRBJ1-5; D is unclear. The CDR3 runs to 12 residues. V was clipped by 2 bases and J by 7 bases, with 6 bases between them. CDR3 nucleotides: TGTGCCAGCAGTTTACTTCAACAGCCCCAGCATTTT. Amino acid sequence: CASSLLQQPQHF.

A few counts support this clonotype. The chain joins TRBV5-1 to TRBJ2-1; 9 bases fit TRBD1. Germline V CDR1 and CDR2: SGHRS, YFSETQ. V gave up 5 bases and J gave up 10 bases; unmatched junction bases: 25. This CDR3 contains 19 residues. The CDR3 region has the DNA TGCGCCAGCAGAACGGGGACAGGGCTCCTCAATGTAACCTTCCGGGAGCAGTTCTTC. Its protein is CASRTGTGLLNVTFREQFF.

V and J are TRBV7-2 and TRBJ2-1; 8 bases align to TRBD2. Germline loops: CDR1 SGHTA, CDR2 FQGNSA. V lost 2 bases, J lost 5 bases, and 5 bases stayed unmatched. CDR3 length: 15 residues. The CDR3 reads CASSLQAGGHNEQFF. The CDR3 DNA is TGTGCCAGCAGCTTACAGGCGGGGGGTCACAATGAGCAGTTCTTC.

The V gene is TRBV6-6, the J gene TRBJ2-2, with TRBD1 as a possible D gene (5 bases). The CDR3 is made up of 14 amino acids. V was clipped by 1 base and J by 4 bases, with 7 bases between them. Germline-derived CDR1 and CDR2 are MNHNY and SVGAGI (reference sequence). CDR3 DNA: TGTGCCAGCAGTTACTTAGACAGCACCGGGGAGCTGTTTTTT. Protein product: CASSYLDSTGELFF.

This clonotype was detected only a few times. V gene TRBV6-6 combines with J gene TRBJ2-4; D not certain. With 7 bases removed from V and 1 base from J, the gap between germline ends came to 11 bases. This CDR3 contains 14 residues. The germline V gene encodes CDR1 MNHNY and CDR2 SVGAGI (reference sequence). The chain's CDR3 is CASTNEVAKNIQYF. For the CDR3, the DNA is TGTGCCAGCACGAACGAGGTGGCCAAAAACATTCAGTACTTC.